Presented here are 21 T cell receptor beta chains from one specimen sequenced in a study of blood T cell repertoires in COVID-19. The repertoire was sequenced with immunoSEQ multiplex PCR; TCRdb's copy has only in-frame clones and lacks some. The sample yields about 50,000 clones, over 75% seen once. The sequenced sample consisted of peripheral blood. The receptors originated from a human donor in a cohort sampled during active COVID-19.

This clone was seen only once. This chain links TRBV27 with TRBJ2-7; D unresolved. The CDR3 totals 13 residues. V was clipped by 3 bases and J by 2 bases, with 8 bases between them. Germline values: CDR1 MNHEY, CDR2 SMNVEV (reference sequence). Here the CDR3 reads CASSFRLAYEQYF. The DNA of the CDR3 is TGTGCCAGCAGTTTCAGATTGGCCTACGAGCAGTACTTC.

The chain is built from TRBV28 and TRBJ1-2; D not certain. The CDR3 spans 23 residues. The V gene's germline CDR1 is MDHEN and CDR2 SYDVKM. The germline V and J ends were trimmed by 2 bases and 1 base, with 35 bases remaining between them. CDR3 nucleotides: TGTGCCAGCAGTTTACCCCCGGTTTTTATGAGAGTTCGAGCGGGCCTCCTTAACTATGGCTACACCTTC. Translating gives CASSLPPVFMRVRAGLLNYGYTF.

The CDR3 spells CAWNKEGTFHGYTF. CDR3 in DNA: TGTGCCTGGAACAAAGAGGGGACATTCCATGGCTACACCTTC. The chain employs TRBV30 and TRBJ1-2; D possibly corresponds to TRBD1 (6 bases). The germline CDR1 and CDR2 sequences are GTSNPN and SVGIG (reference sequence). Trimming removed 4 bases at V and 6 bases at J, with 18 bases between. This CDR3 contains 14 residues. Full variable domain (rest looked up from reference TRBV30 and TRBJ1-2): SQTIHQWPATLVQPVGSPLSLECTVEGTSNPNLYWYRQAAGRGLQLLFYSVGIGQISSEVPQNLSASRPQDRQFILSSKKLLLSDSGFYLCAWNKEGTFHGYTFGSGTRLTVV.

This rearrangement joins TRBV28 to TRBJ1-4, with D possibly TRBD1 on 6 matching bases. V lost 5 bases to trimming and J lost 6 bases, with 16 bases between them. From germline, CDR1 is MDHEN and CDR2 SYDVKM. This CDR3 has 15 amino acids. CDR3 in DNA: TGTGCCAGCAGTAGCCACAGGGCCGGGGATGAAAAACTGTTTTTT. The encoded protein is CASSSHRAGDEKLFF.

This clone occurred once. J is TRBJ1-4 and V is TRBV19; TRBD1 aligns across 10 bases. This CDR3 contains 14 residues. Germline V lookup: CDR1 LNHDA, CDR2 SQIVND (reference sequence). The V gene end was trimmed by 5 bases and the J gene end by 5 bases; junction bases not matched to a gene: 2. The DNA for the CDR3 is TGTGCCAGTAGTCCGGACAGGGGGAATGAAAAACTGTTTTTT. This sequence encodes CASSPDRGNEKLFF.

This chain joins TRBV28 and TRBJ2-4; 10 positions match TRBD2. This CDR3 contains 15 residues. Losses at the gene ends were 8 bases for V and 7 bases for J; bases not matched to a gene: 11. Germline V gene lookup returns CDR1 MDHEN and CDR2 SYDVKM. CDR3 in amino acids: CASYSASGSLNIQYF. The CDR3 coding sequence is TGTGCCAGCTACAGTGCTAGCGGGAGTCTGAACATTCAGTACTTC.

This clone has a single count. The gene calls are TRBV9 and TRBJ1-3; no clear D gene. Trimming removed 1 base from V and 0 bases from J, with 14 bases in between. Germline lookup yields CDR1 SGDLS and CDR2 YYNGEE. The length of the CDR3 is 17 residues. CDR3 region: CASSVTPDGSSGNTIYF. The CDR3 nucleotides are TGTGCCAGCAGCGTAACGCCCGACGGGAGCTCTGGAAACACCATATATTTT.

The chain joins TRBV6-5 to TRBJ1-5; D is perhaps TRBD1 (6 bases). This CDR3 has 13 residues. Deletions cut 5 bases from V and 11 bases from J, with 16 bases between. From germline, CDR1 is MNHEY and CDR2 SVGAGI. CDR3 in DNA: TGTGCCAGCAGTCTGAGGAGGGGGGGGACCCAGCATTTT. This sequence encodes CASSLRRGGTQHF.

This clone was counted only a few times. This sequence joins TRBV25-1 and TRBJ2-3; D remains ambiguous. In germline, CDR1 is MGHDK, CDR2 SYGVNS. This CDR3 is 12 amino acids long. V lost 1 base, J lost 4 bases, and 3 bases lay in between. CDR3 sequence (DNA): TGTGCCAGCAGTGAATCTGCAGATACGCAGTATTTT. Protein sequence: CASSESADTQYF.

The chain combines TRBV4-1 with TRBJ2-1; 7 positions match TRBD2. The J segment lost 9 bases and the V segment lost 3 bases, leaving 11 bases of the junction unmatched. The CDR3 runs 15 residues. Germline V lookup: CDR1 MGHRA, CDR2 YSYEKL. CDR3 sequence: CASSHGTMRPGEQFF. The DNA of the CDR3 is TGCGCCAGCAGCCACGGGACTATGCGGCCAGGTGAGCAGTTCTTC.

This rearrangement joins TRBV3-1 (or the pseudogene TRBV3-2) to TRBJ1-1; no clear D gene. The ends were cut back, 6 bases at V and 5 bases at J, with 16 bases in the middle. CDR3 length: 14 amino acids. The germline V gene encodes CDR1 LGHDT and CDR2 YNNKEL (reference sequence). The CDR3 bases are TGTGCCAGCAGGCCAAGAAGTTCGGGGACTGAAGCTTTCTTT. As protein: CASRPRSSGTEAFF.

V gene TRBV28 combines with J gene TRBJ2-3; 8 bases are a match to TRBD2. From germline, CDR1 is MDHEN and CDR2 SYDVKM. The CDR3 has 16 residues. The trim removed 8 bases at V and 3 bases at J, leaving 13 bases unmatched. The CDR3 bases are TGTGCCAGCTTCCCGCCCGGGAGGGGTATGACAGATACGCAGTATTTT. This sequence encodes CASFPPGRGMTDTQYF.

The chain employs TRBV30 and TRBJ1-3, with D unclear. Germline V gene sequence: CDR1 GTSNPN, CDR2 SVGIG (reference sequence). CDR3 length equals 16 residues. V lost 6 bases and J lost 4, with 22 bases in between. CDR3 protein: CACSQLGNPRGNTIYF. The CDR3 coding sequence is TGTGCCTGTTCTCAACTCGGGAACCCGAGGGGAAACACCATATATTTT.

The chain couples TRBV5-8 to TRBJ2-2, with 8 bases lining up with TRBD1. This CDR3 has 17 amino acids. Germline loops: CDR1 SGHTS, CDR2 YDEGEE. Trimming took 2 bases from V and 6 from J; bases not matched to a gene: 12. The CDR3 spells CASSLGRTGTGPGELFF. The CDR3 DNA sequence: TGTGCCAGCAGCTTAGGGCGGACCGGGACAGGTCCCGGGGAGCTGTTTTTT.

Here the CDR3 reads CASSYWAQQETQYF. The CDR3 bases are TGTGCCAGCAGTTACTGGGCTCAACAAGAGACCCAGTACTTC. The rearrangement joins TRBV6-5 to TRBJ2-5, with D uncertain. V dropped 1 base and J dropped 2 bases, with 8 bases sitting between them. The CDR3 spans 14 residues. From germline, CDR1 is MNHEY and CDR2 SVGAGI.

There are a few counts of this clone. This chain connects TRBV19 to TRBJ2-2; D is perhaps TRBD1 (6 bases). V was shortened by 5 bases and J by 1 base, with 8 bases between the two germline ends. CDR3 length: 14 residues. Germline loops: CDR1 LNHDA, CDR2 SQIVND (reference sequence). This CDR3 is CASSSTGNTGELFF. CDR3 in DNA: TGTGCCAGTAGTTCGACAGGGAACACCGGGGAGCTGTTTTTT.

The chain recombines TRBV11-2 with TRBJ2-1; tentative D call: TRBD2 (5 bases). The V and J ends lost 1 base and 3 bases respectively, with 10 bases between them. CDR1 SGHAT and CDR2 FQNNGV come from the germline V gene. This CDR3 is 15 amino acids long. CDR3 sequence reads: CASSLVYGVYNEQFF. For the CDR3, the DNA is TGTGCCAGCAGCTTAGTGTACGGGGTCTACAATGAGCAGTTCTTC.

V usage is TRBV6-2 or TRBV6-3 and J usage is TRBJ1-1; no clear D. Germline CDR1 MNHEY, CDR2 SVGEGT. CDR3 size: 11 residues. The germline V and J ends were trimmed by 2 bases and 8 bases, with 6 bases remaining between them. CDR3 sequence (DNA): TGTGCCAGCAGTTACGGTCAGGAAGCTTTCTTT. As protein: CASSYGQEAFF.

The J gene is TRBJ2-5, the V gene TRBV28; TRBD1 agrees at 8 bases. The V gene's germline CDR1 is MDHEN and CDR2 SYDVKM. This CDR3 comprises 15 residues. V lost 1 base to trimming and J lost 6 bases; unmatched junction nucleotides: 7. CDR3 in DNA: TGTGCCAGCAGTTTATCTGGACAGGGCGGAAAGACCCAGTACTTC. This sequence encodes CASSLSGQGGKTQYF.

This clone was recorded once. This chain connects TRBV19 to TRBJ2-1; 7 bases fit TRBD2. Looked up from germline, CDR1 is LNHDA and CDR2 is SQIVND (reference sequence). There are 15 residues in the CDR3. The J segment lost 4 bases and the V segment lost 6 bases, leaving 9 bases of the junction unmatched. In DNA form, the CDR3 reads TGTGCCAGTAGGGATGGACTAGGAGGATACAATGAGCAGTTCTTC. Translation: CASRDGLGGYNEQFF.

This clone has only one observation. The chain uses TRBV5-6 and TRBJ2-1, with a weak D call TRBD2 (7 bases). This CDR3 comprises 17 residues. Germline values: CDR1 SGHDT, CDR2 YYEEEE. Trimming removed 3 bases from V and 0 bases from J, with 16 bases in between. The CDR3 DNA reads TGTGCCAGCAGCTCCTTAGGGGGAGGGAGCTCCTACAATGAGCAGTTCTTC. Its translation is CASSSLGGGSSYNEQFF.